The entry below gives a single TCR beta chain sequence along with its context. How the authors handled the data: Quantification of nucleated cells was approximated via reference gene primer amplification. The method was immunoSEQ multiplex PCR; TCRdb's version includes in-frame clones alone and lacks a portion of them. V and J calls and clone size are those listed in that table; D and trimming were worked out from the DNA. Among about 160,000 clones listed, around four fifths were seen once. The germline V gene has CDR1 SGDLS and CDR2 YYNGEE. V was clipped by 0 bases and J by 6 bases; unmatched bases: 4. CDR3 size: 14 residues. The sample is drawn from a study of blood T cell repertoires in COVID-19. Whole-study context: Researchers got acute and convalescent COVID-19 samples from the United States, Italy and Spain. Sources were T cells, B-cell-depleted T cells, or PBMCs; the material itself was cDNA or gDNA.

The chain combines TRBV9 with TRBJ2-7, with TRBD1 matching over 9 bases. Sequencing input: peripheral blood. The TCR comes from an elderly woman with acute or convalescent COVID-19. The CDR3 region has the DNA TGTGCCAGCAGCGTAGTCGGGACAGGGACCGAGCAGTACTTC. This sequence encodes CASSVVGTGTEQYF.